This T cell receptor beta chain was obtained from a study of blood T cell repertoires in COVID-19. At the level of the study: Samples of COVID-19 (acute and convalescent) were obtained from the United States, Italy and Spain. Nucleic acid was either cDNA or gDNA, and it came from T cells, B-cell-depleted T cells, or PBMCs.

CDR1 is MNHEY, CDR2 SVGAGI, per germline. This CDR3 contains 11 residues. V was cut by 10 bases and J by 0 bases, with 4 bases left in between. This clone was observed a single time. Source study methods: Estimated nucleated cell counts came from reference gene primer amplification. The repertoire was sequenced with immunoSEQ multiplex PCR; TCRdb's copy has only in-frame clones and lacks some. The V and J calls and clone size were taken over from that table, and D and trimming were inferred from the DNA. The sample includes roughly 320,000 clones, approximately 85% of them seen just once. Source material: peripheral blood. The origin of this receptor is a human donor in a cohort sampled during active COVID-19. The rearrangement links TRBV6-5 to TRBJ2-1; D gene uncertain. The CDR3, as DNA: TGTGCCACCCTCTCCTACAATGAGCAGTTCTTC. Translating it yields CATLSYNEQFF.